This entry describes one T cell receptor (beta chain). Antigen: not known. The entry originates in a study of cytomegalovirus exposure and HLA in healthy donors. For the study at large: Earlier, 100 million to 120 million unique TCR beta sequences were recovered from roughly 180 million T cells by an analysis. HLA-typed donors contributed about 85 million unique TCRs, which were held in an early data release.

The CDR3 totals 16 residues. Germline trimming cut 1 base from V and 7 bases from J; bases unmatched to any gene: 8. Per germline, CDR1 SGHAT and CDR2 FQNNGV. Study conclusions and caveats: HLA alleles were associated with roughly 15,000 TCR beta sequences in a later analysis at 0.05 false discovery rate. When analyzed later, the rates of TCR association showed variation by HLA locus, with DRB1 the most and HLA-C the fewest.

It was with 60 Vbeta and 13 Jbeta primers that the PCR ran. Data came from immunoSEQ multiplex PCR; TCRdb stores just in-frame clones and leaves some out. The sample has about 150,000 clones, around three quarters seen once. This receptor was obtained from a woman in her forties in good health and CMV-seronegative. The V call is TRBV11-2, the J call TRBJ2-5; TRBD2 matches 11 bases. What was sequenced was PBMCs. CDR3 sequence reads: CASSLAQTSGGVTQYF. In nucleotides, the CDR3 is TGTGCCAGCAGCTTAGCACAAACTAGCGGGGGCGTGACCCAGTACTTC.